Listed here is a single T cell receptor beta chain. The data stem from a study of blood T cell repertoires in COVID-19. Study at large: PBMCs, B-cell-depleted T cells, or T cells were the source of the cDNA or gDNA that made up the material.

Measured with immunoSEQ multiplex PCR; TCRdb has only the in-frame clones, and not every one. The sample contains just over 300,000 clones, around 84% of which appear only once. All enrollees were about 18 to 89 years old and from some 24 US areas. Cohort assignment relied on participant-reported clinical history. Recovered status applied to Cohort 3 donors who had two consecutive negative PCRs. It also applied to those with clearance or with symptom resolution. With V trimmed by 6 bases and J by 5 bases, 1 base remained unmatched. The CDR3 loop spans 12 amino acids. This clonotype was obtained from a man in his thirties or forties who had recovered from COVID-19. The V gene is TRBV12-3 or TRBV12-4, the J gene TRBJ2-7; TRBD1 aligns across 10 bases. Sequenced sample: PBMCs or T cells enriched from blood (not recorded which). CDR3 protein: CASRDRGDEQYF. CDR3 coding DNA: TGTGCCAGCAGGGACAGGGGGGACGAGCAGTACTTC.